Listed here are 13 T cell receptor beta chains from one sample, sequenced in a study of CD8 T cells in Susac syndrome. Random hexamers were used to reverse transcribe about 0.45 to 1 ug of RNA. TCRdb re-called the immunoSEQ multiplex PCR reads with MiXCR, one entry per CDR3 protein. The sample comprises about 160,000 distinct CDR3 sequences, roughly nine tenths of which are singletons, and around 0.079% rests with the top ten. The specimen was CD4+ T cells from PBMCs. The receptors stem from a human donor in good health.

The chain is built from TRBV6-6 and TRBJ2-4; D gene uncertain. The V end lost 6 bases, the J end lost 7 bases, and 19 bases lay between the germline ends. The germline V gene has CDR1 MNHNY and CDR2 SVGAGI (reference sequence). This CDR3 is 15 amino acids long. This CDR3 is CASSPLAATWNIQYF. The CDR3 bases are TGTGCCAGCAGCCCCCTCGCCGCTACGTGGAACATTCAGTACTTC.

The rearrangement links TRBV29-1 to TRBJ1-2; 7 positions match TRBD1. The germline CDR1 and CDR2 sequences are SQVTM and ANQGSEA. The CDR3 spans 12 residues. After removal of 6 bases from V and 5 bases from J, the junction contained 6 bases not matched to a gene. CDR3 region: CSVQGQVYGYTF. The CDR3 DNA is TGCAGCGTCCAAGGACAGGTTTATGGCTACACCTTC.

This chain uses TRBV6-2 or TRBV6-3 with TRBJ2-3; D remains unclear. V lost 6 bases and J lost 2, with 18 bases in between. Per the germline V gene, CDR1 is MNHEY and CDR2 is SVGEGT. The CDR3 runs 16 residues. The CDR3 is CASSLLAPLFTDTQYF. In DNA form, the CDR3 reads TGTGCCAGCAGCCTCTTGGCCCCCCTTTTCACAGATACGCAGTATTTT.

The CDR3 DNA follows: TGCAGTGCTGCAGGATCCACGGATGGGGGCGCATCCTACGAGCAGTACTTC. Its protein is CSAAGSTDGGASYEQYF. The chain carries TRBV20-1 and TRBJ2-7, with D maybe TRBD1 (6 bases). In germline, CDR1 is DFQATT, CDR2 SNEGSKA (reference sequence). CDR3 length: 17 amino acids. The V gene lost 5 bases and the J gene lost 1 base, with 24 bases spanning the gap.

For the CDR3, the DNA is TGTGCCAGTAGTATAGATCAAGGGGGGGGCCATAGTCAGCCCCAGCATTTT. Translating gives CASSIDQGGGHSQPQHF. This rearrangement joins TRBV19 to TRBJ1-5; a weak D match, TRBD1 (6 bases). Germline lookup yields CDR1 LNHDA and CDR2 SQIVND (reference sequence). This CDR3 region has 17 residues. V lost 0 bases and J lost 6, with 18 bases in between.

This rearrangement joins TRBV6-2 or TRBV6-3 to TRBJ1-2; TRBD1 agrees at 8 bases. The CDR3 has 14 amino acids. The J segment lost 7 bases and the V segment lost 4 bases, leaving 8 bases of the junction unmatched. The germline V gene encodes CDR1 MNHEY and CDR2 SVGEGT. Here the CDR3 reads CASSSADRAGGYTF. The DNA for the CDR3 is TGTGCCAGCAGTTCCGCGGACAGGGCGGGTGGCTACACCTTC.

The chain couples TRBV28 to TRBJ1-1; TRBD1 matches at 11 bases. J gave up 5 bases and V 6 bases, and 2 bases lay outside the gene matches. Germline V gene sequence: CDR1 MDHEN, CDR2 SYDVKM. The CDR3 has 13 amino acids. CDR3 amino acids: CASRWDRGTEAFF. DNA for the CDR3: TGTGCCAGCAGGTGGGACAGGGGGACTGAAGCTTTCTTT.

The chain employs TRBV9 and TRBJ1-5; D is ambiguous. The ends were cut back, 0 bases at V and 0 bases at J, with 7 bases in the middle. The CDR3 runs 15 residues. Germline V lookup: CDR1 SGDLS, CDR2 YYNGEE. The CDR3 sequence is CASSVGWDSNQPQHF. The CDR3, as DNA: TGTGCCAGCAGCGTAGGGTGGGATAGCAATCAGCCCCAGCATTTT. The whole variable domain, filled in from reference TRBV9 and TRBJ1-5, reads DSGVTQTPKHLITATGQRVTLRCSPRSGDLSVYWYQQSLDQGLQFLIQYYNGEERAKGNILERFSAQQFPDLHSELNLSSLELGDSALYFCASSVGWDSNQPQHFGDGTRLSIL.

V and J are TRBV5-7 and TRBJ2-2; 9 bases match TRBD2. TRBV5-7 is recorded as an ORF, its role being uncertain. Trimming removed 1 base from V and 6 bases from J; junction bases left unmatched: 10. The CDR3 loop spans 17 amino acids. The chain's CDR3 is CASSLWKGSGGPGELFF. CDR3 nucleotides: TGTGCCAGCAGCTTGTGGAAAGGTAGCGGGGGTCCCGGGGAGCTGTTTTTT.

This clonotype was seen just once. The chain recombines TRBV6-5 with TRBJ2-2, with TRBD2 identical over 10 bases. Germline V lookup: CDR1 MNHEY, CDR2 SVGAGI. The CDR3 totals 15 residues. Trimming at V came to 7 bases and at J to 5 bases, leaving 7 bases not matched to a gene. The CDR3: CASKREGIRTGELFF. CDR3 DNA sequence: TGTGCCAGCAAGCGGGAGGGCATAAGAACCGGGGAGCTGTTTTTT.

This rearrangement joins TRBV30 to TRBJ2-3; D may correspond to TRBD1 or TRBD2 (5 bases each). Trimming took 2 bases from V and 1 from J, leaving 7 bases between them. The germline V gene has CDR1 GTSNPN and CDR2 SVGIG (reference sequence). The CDR3 consists of 13 residues. In nucleotides, the CDR3 is TGTGCCTGGAGTTTGGGGGGCACAGATACGCAGTATTTT. Protein product: CAWSLGGTDTQYF.

This chain uses TRBV7-8 with TRBJ1-1; no clear D. The CDR3 spans 14 residues. The ends were cut back, 0 bases at V and 7 bases at J, with 12 bases in the middle. Germline V CDR1 and CDR2: SGHVS, FQNEAQ. CDR3: CASSLATTQSEAFF. The CDR3 DNA is TGTGCCAGCAGCTTAGCGACGACACAGAGTGAAGCTTTCTTT.

The chain carries TRBV27 and TRBJ2-5; TRBD2 agrees at 12 bases. V lost 6 bases and J lost 5; bases outside the gene matches: 1. The CDR3 is 13 residues long. Looked up from germline, CDR1 is MNHEY and CDR2 is SMNVEV (reference sequence). CDR3: CASRGTSGETQYF. In DNA, the CDR3 is TGTGCCAGCAGGGGGACTAGCGGGGAGACCCAGTACTTC.